These 16 T cell receptor beta chains were all obtained from the same sample, sequenced in a study of Tregs in tolerant kidney transplant recipients. Clones were sequenced by immunoSEQ multiplex PCR, and TCRdb holds only the in-frame ones, with some missing. The table shows some 66,000 clones, with just under 95% occurring only once. Here the sequenced sample was CD8+ T cells from blood, taken before the transplant. The receptors stem from a human donor who received a combined kidney and bone marrow transplant.

The V and J genes are TRBV6-5 and TRBJ1-1; D is possibly TRBD1 (5 bases). Trimming took 2 bases from V and 4 from J, leaving 11 bases between them. Looked up from germline, CDR1 is MNHEY and CDR2 is SVGAGI. The CDR3 sequence is 14 residues long. For the CDR3, the DNA is TGTGCCAGCAGTTACAGTGGGGGGAGCACTGAAGCTTTCTTT. Translated: CASSYSGGSTEAFF.

This chain uses TRBV30 with TRBJ1-1, with TRBD1 as a possible D gene (5 bases). Germline CDR1 is GTSNPN and CDR2 is SVGIG (reference sequence). This CDR3 spans 17 amino acids. Trimming took 1 base from V and 4 from J, leaving 22 bases between them. The CDR3: CAWSGIYRGIWSTEAFF. As DNA, the CDR3 is TGTGCCTGGAGTGGGATCTATAGGGGAATTTGGAGCACTGAAGCTTTCTTT.

The J gene is TRBJ2-7, the V gene TRBV7-9; possibly TRBD1 for D (5 bases). With 2 bases removed from V and 6 bases from J, the gap between germline ends came to 14 bases. CDR1 SEHNR and CDR2 FQNEAQ come from the germline V gene (reference sequence). The length of the CDR3 is 14 residues. The CDR3, as DNA: TGTGCCAGCAGCTTAAACGTAGGGGCCTTCGAGCAGTACTTC. This translates into CASSLNVGAFEQYF. The complete variable domain, with remaining parts taken from reference TRBV7-9 and TRBJ2-7, reads DTGVSQNPRHKITKRGQNVTFRCDPISEHNRLYWYRQTLGQGPEFLTYFQNEAQLEKSRLLSDRFSAERPKGSFSTLEIQRTEQGDSAMYLCASSLNVGAFEQYFGPGTRLTVT.

The chain combines TRBV27 with TRBJ2-2; 7 nucleotides agree with TRBD2. Germline CDR1 is MNHEY and CDR2 is SMNVEV (reference sequence). Trimming took 8 bases from V and 6 from J; bases not matched to a gene: 12. This CDR3 contains 15 residues. The DNA of the CDR3 is TGTGCCAGCTCGTATCTGGCGGGAGTTCCCGGGGAGCTGTTTTTT. Translating gives CASSYLAGVPGELFF.

This clone was picked up a small number of times. The DNA for the CDR3 is TGTGCCAGCAGCCATGAGACAGGGGGGGGGCCCCAGCATTTT. Its translation is CASSHETGGGPQHF. This rearrangement joins TRBV5-8 to TRBJ1-5, with TRBD1 matching 9 bases. Germline CDR1 and CDR2: SGHTS and YDEGEE. The CDR3 sequence is 14 residues long. The V segment lost 4 bases and the J segment 9 bases; nucleotides outside the gene matches: 8.

J is TRBJ2-2 and V is TRBV6-6; D is perhaps TRBD2 (7 bases). The CDR3 is made up of 14 amino acids. In germline, CDR1 is MNHNY, CDR2 SVGAGI (reference sequence). V was cut by 6 bases and J by 7 bases, with 15 bases left in between. CDR3 nucleotides: TGTGCCAGCAGCCTGGGGGGGCAGGTCGGGGAGCTGTTTTTT. It specifies CASSLGGQVGELFF.

About this clone: The same CDR3 arises from other DNA sequences in this sample as well. This chain joins TRBV27 and TRBJ2-7, with 9 positions matching TRBD2. Trimming at V came to 4 bases and at J to 2 bases, leaving 6 bases not matched to a gene. CDR1 is MNHEY and CDR2 is SMNVEV in the germline V gene (reference sequence). The CDR3 extends over 15 amino acids. The CDR3 sequence: CASSSGLALTYEQYF. The CDR3 DNA is TGTGCCAGCAGTTCGGGACTAGCACTTACCTACGAGCAGTACTTC.

The V gene is TRBV11-2, the J gene TRBJ2-2, with 10 bases lining up with TRBD2. There are 17 residues in the CDR3. V gave up 2 bases and J gave up 6 bases; unmatched junction bases: 9. Germline V gives CDR1 SGHAT, CDR2 FQNNGV. The CDR3 loop is CASSLTLAGALPGELFF. The CDR3 nucleotides are TGTGCCAGCAGCTTAACGCTAGCGGGGGCCCTACCCGGGGAGCTGTTTTTT.

This chain joins TRBV15 and TRBJ2-5; the D gene is possibly TRBD1 (5 bases). Trimming took 2 bases from V and 7 from J, leaving 17 bases between them. The CDR3 is 15 amino acids. Germline V gives CDR1 LNHNV, CDR2 YYDKDF (reference sequence). The DNA of the CDR3 is TGTGCCACCAGCAGACCCGGTGGAACAGGTGGGACCCAGTACTTC. It encodes CATSRPGGTGGTQYF.

The V gene is TRBV30, the J gene TRBJ2-1, with D perhaps matching TRBD1 (5 bases). V shed 5 bases and J shed 9 bases, with 20 bases lying between them. The CDR3 contains 14 residues. CDR1 and CDR2 (germline): GTSNPN, SVGIG (reference sequence). The CDR3 coding sequence is TGTGCCTGGGAACGTGGGGCCAGCAGGGTTGAGCAGTTCTTC. This encodes CAWERGASRVEQFF.

This sequence joins TRBV27 and TRBJ2-7; 12 nucleotides align to TRBD2. V gave up 6 bases and J gave up 4 bases; unmatched junction bases: 7. The CDR3 length is 15 residues. Germline loops: CDR1 MNHEY, CDR2 SMNVEV (reference sequence). The CDR3 here is CASSHRLAGDYEQYF. CDR3 bases: TGTGCCAGCAGCCACCGACTAGCGGGGGATTACGAGCAGTACTTC.

The chain employs TRBV25-1 and TRBJ2-5; possible D gene TRBD2, 6 bases. Deletions cut 2 bases from V and 6 bases from J, with 16 bases between. CDR3 size: 15 residues. Germline V gives CDR1 MGHDK, CDR2 SYGVNS. DNA of the CDR3: TGTGCCAGCAGTGAAGACCGGGGGTACGAAAAGACCCAGTACTTC. Residues: CASSEDRGYEKTQYF.

This clone was recorded only once. The rearrangement joins TRBV11-3 to TRBJ1-2; a weak D match, TRBD1 (6 bases). Germline V gives CDR1 SGHNT, CDR2 YENEEA. The V end was cut by 1 base, the J end by 2 bases, with 8 bases between. The CDR3 is 14 amino acids. The CDR3 coding sequence is TGTGCCAGCAGCTTAGGCACAGGGAACTATGGCTACACCTTC. Translating it yields CASSLGTGNYGYTF.

The chain recombines TRBV10-3 with TRBJ1-1, with D possibly TRBD1 on 5 matching bases. V was clipped by 8 bases and J by 4 bases, with 11 bases between them. This CDR3 comprises 12 residues. Per the germline V gene, CDR1 is ENHRY and CDR2 is SYGVKD. CDR3 loop: CAIQGWSTEAFF. The CDR3 coding sequence is TGTGCCATCCAGGGATGGAGCACTGAAGCTTTCTTT.

The chain carries TRBV4-3 and TRBJ2-7; TRBD2 agrees at 9 bases. Trimming removed 0 bases from V and 4 bases from J; junction bases left unmatched: 7. The V gene's germline CDR1 is LGHNA and CDR2 YSLEER. CDR3 length equals 16 residues. CDR3 coding DNA: TGCGCCAGCAGCCAAGATAGGACTAGCGCGGCGTACGAGCAGTACTTC. It specifies CASSQDRTSAAYEQYF.

This sequence joins TRBV4-3 and TRBJ2-7; TRBD2 matches at 8 bases. Germline-derived CDR1 and CDR2 are LGHNA and YSLEER. The CDR3 runs 15 residues. The V segment lost 1 base and the J segment 3 bases; nucleotides outside the gene matches: 5. As DNA, the CDR3 is TGCGCCAGCAGCCAAGTTACTAGCGGACGCTACGAGCAGTACTTC. Protein sequence: CASSQVTSGRYEQYF.